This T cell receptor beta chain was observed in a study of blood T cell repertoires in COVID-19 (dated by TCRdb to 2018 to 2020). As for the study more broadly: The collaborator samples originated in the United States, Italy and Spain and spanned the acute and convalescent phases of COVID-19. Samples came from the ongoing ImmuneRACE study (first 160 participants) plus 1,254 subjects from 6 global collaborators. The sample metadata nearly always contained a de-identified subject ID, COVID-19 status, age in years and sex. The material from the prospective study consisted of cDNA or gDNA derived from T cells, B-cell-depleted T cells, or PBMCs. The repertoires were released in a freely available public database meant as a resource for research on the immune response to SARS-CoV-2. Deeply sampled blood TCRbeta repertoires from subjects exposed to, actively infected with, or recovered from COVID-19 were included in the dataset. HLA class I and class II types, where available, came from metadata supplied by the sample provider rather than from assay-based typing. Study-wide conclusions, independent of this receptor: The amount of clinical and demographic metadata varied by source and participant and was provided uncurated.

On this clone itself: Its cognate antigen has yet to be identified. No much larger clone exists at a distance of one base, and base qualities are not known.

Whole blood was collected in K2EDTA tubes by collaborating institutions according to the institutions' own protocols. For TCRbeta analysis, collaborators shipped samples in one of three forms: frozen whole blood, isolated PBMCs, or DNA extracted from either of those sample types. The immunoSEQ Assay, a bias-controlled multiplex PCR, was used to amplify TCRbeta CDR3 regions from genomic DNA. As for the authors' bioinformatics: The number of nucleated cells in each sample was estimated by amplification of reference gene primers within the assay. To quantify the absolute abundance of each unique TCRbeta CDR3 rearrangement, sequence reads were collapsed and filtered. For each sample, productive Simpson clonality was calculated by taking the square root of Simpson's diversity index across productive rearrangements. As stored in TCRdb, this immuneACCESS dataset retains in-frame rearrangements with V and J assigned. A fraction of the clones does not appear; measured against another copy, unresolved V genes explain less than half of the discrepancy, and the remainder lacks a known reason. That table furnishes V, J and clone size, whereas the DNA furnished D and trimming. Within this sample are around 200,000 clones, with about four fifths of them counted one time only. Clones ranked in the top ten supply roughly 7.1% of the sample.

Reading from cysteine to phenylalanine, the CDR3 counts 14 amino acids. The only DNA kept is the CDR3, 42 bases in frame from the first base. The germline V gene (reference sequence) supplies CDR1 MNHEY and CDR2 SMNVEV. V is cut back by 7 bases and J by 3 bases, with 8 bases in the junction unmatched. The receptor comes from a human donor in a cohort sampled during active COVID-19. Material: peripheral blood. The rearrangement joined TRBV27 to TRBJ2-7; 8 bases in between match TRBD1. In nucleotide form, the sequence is TGTGCCAGCACCGACCCCGGACAGGGCTACGAGCAGTACTTC. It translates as CASTDPGQGYEQYF.